Listed here is a single T cell receptor beta chain. The target antigen is unknown. The primer mix had 60 Vbeta and 13 Jbeta primers. Here immunoSEQ multiplex PCR was the method, and the copy in TCRdb shows in-frame clones only, minus some. The sample has roughly 100,000 clones, 78% seen once. The data are from a study of cytomegalovirus exposure and HLA in healthy donors. Whole-study results and caveats: A later look showed TCR association rates differing by HLA locus, highest for DRB1 and lowest for HLA-C. Reportedly, cytomegalovirus status was diagnosed with high sensitivity and specificity. Indistinguishable V segments, including TRBV6-2 and TRBV6-3, were excluded.

J was trimmed by 4 bases and V by 0 bases; bases with no gene match: 8. Germline-derived CDR1 and CDR2 are SGHAT and FQNNGV. The CDR3 loop spans 17 amino acids. In nominal health when sampled, donors likely had unrecorded immune exposures nonetheless. The sample was PBMCs. The receptor was isolated from a man aged 25-45 years in good health and CMV-seronegative. The V gene is TRBV11-2, the J gene TRBJ2-1; 8 bases match TRBD2. The CDR3 DNA sequence: TGTGCCAGCAGCTTAGATGTTTTGGGACTAGGGTACAATGAGCAGTTCTTC. Amino acids: CASSLDVLGLGYNEQFF.